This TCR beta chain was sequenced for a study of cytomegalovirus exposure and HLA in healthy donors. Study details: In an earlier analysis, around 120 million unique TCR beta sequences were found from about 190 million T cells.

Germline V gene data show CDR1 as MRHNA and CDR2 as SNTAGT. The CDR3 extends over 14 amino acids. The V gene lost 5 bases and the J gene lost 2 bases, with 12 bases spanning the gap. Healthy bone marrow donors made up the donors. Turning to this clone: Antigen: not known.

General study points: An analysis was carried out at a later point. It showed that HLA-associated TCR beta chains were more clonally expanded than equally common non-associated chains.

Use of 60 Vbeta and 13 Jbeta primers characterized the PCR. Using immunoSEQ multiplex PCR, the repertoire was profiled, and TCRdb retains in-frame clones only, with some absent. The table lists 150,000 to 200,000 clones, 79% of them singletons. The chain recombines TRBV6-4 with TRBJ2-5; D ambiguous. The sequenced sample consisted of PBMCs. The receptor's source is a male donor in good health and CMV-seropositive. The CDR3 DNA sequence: TGTGCCAGCAGTTTAGAGGCCGGGCAAGAGACCCAGTACTTC. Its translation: CASSLEAGQETQYF.